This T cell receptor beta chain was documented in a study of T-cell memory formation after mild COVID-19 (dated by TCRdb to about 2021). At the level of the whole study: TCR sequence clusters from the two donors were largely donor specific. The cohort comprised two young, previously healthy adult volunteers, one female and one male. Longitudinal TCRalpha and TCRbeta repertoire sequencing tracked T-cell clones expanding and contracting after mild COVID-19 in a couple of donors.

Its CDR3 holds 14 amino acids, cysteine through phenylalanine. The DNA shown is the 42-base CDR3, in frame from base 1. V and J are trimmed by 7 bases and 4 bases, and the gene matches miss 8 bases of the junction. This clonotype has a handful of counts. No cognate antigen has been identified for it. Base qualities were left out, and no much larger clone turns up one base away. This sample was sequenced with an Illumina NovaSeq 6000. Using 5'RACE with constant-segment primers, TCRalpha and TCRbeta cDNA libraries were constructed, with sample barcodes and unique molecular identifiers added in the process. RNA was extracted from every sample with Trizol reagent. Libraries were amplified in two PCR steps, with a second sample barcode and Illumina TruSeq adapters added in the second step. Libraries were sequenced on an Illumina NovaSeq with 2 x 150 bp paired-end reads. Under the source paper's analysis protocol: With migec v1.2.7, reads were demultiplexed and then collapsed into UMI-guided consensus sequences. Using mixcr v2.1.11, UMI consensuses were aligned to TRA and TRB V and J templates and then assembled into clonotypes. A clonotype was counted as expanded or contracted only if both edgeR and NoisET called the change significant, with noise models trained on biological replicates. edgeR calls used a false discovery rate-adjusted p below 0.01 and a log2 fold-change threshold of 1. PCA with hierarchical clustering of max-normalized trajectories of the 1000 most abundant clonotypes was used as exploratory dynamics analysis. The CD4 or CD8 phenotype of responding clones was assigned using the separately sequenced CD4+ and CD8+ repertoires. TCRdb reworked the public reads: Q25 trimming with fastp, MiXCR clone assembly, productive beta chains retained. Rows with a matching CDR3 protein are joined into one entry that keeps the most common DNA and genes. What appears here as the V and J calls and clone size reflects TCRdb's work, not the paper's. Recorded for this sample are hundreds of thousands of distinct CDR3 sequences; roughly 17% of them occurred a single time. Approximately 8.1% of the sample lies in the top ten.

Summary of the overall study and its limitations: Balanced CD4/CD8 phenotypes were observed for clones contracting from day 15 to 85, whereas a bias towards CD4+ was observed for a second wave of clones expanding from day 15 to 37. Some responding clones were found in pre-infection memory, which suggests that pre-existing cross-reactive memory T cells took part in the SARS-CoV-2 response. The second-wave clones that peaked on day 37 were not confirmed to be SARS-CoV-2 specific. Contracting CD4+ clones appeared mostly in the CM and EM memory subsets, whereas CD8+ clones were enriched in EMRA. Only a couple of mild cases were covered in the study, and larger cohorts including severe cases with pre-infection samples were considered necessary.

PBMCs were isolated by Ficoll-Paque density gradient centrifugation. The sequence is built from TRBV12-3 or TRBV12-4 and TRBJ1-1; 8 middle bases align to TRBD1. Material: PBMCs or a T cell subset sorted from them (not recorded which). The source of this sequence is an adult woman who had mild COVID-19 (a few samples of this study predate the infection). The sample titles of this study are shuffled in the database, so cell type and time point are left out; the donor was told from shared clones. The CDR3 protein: CASIGQGWGTEAFF. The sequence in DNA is TGTGCCAGCATAGGACAGGGATGGGGCACTGAAGCTTTCTTT.